Listed below are T cell receptor beta chains from one sample, sequenced in a study of blood T cell repertoires in COVID-19. Produced via immunoSEQ multiplex PCR; TCRdb's table is partial and in-frame only. The sample includes around 80,000 clones, about 70% of them seen just once. Sequenced input: peripheral blood. These receptors all stem from a woman of 80 years or more with active or convalescent COVID-19. Both conserved end residues are part of each CDR3. The D gene is left open where the match is weak. Only part of the rows carry a size: once, few, many, or a class if the clone is expanded.

TRBV18	NA	TRBJ2-1	TRBD2	CASSPSAAGGAGEQFF	TGTGCCAGCTCACCATCCGCTGCGGGGGGGGCTGGTGAGCAGTTCTTC
TRBV2	NA	TRBJ1-1	TRBD1	CASDPDRVSANTEAFF	TGTGCCAGCGACCCTGACAGGGTGAGCGCGAACACTGAAGCTTTCTTT
TRBV7-8	NA	TRBJ2-2	NA	CASSPRGGGELFF	TGTGCCAGCAGCCCGCGAGGTGGCGGGGAGCTGTTTTTT
TRBV19	NA	TRBJ2-3	NA	CASRLKTSTDTQYF	TGTGCCAGTAGACTGAAAACCAGCACAGATACGCAGTATTTT
TRBV12-3/TRBV12-4	once	TRBJ2-7	NA	CASSYNYEQYF	TGTGCCAGCAGCTATAACTACGAGCAGTACTTC
TRBV9	many	TRBJ2-6	TRBD2	CASSARLAGGSGANVLTF	TGTGCCAGCAGCGCGAGACTAGCGGGGGGCTCTGGGGCCAACGTCCTGACTTTC
TRBV4-3	NA	TRBJ1-1	NA	CASSLRGITEAFF	TGCGCCAGCAGCCTTCGCGGGATAACTGAAGCTTTCTTT
TRBV2	NA	TRBJ2-3	NA	CASSPRHRDTQYF	TGTGCCAGCAGTCCCCGACACCGAGATACGCAGTATTTT
TRBV7-2	once	TRBJ1-1	TRBD1	CASSFDRGTEAFF	TGTGCCAGCAGCTTCGACAGGGGTACTGAAGCTTTCTTT
TRBV6-2/TRBV6-3	NA	TRBJ2-3	TRBD2	CASSYPRLAGKITDTQYF	TGTGCCAGCAGTTACCCGAGACTAGCGGGGAAGATTACAGATACGCAGTATTTT
TRBV29-1	NA	TRBJ1-1	TRBD1	CSARLGDRGAFF	TGCAGCGCCCGCCTAGGGGACAGAGGAGCTTTCTTT
TRBV28	NA	TRBJ1-4	TRBD1	CASSLFGQGGGEKLFF	TGTGCCAGCAGTTTATTCGGACAGGGAGGGGGTGAAAAACTGTTTTTT
TRBV10-1	many	TRBJ2-3	NA	CASSESWQVTDTQYF	TGCGCCAGCAGTGAGTCGTGGCAAGTAACAGATACGCAGTATTTT
TRBV14	once	TRBJ1-5	NA	CASSQGPGGNQPQHF	TGTGCCAGCAGCCAAGGGCCCGGGGGCAATCAGCCCCAGCATTTT
TRBV2	NA	TRBJ2-7	NA	CASRRDSQGREYF	TGTGCCAGCAGGAGGGACTCCCAGGGTCGTGAGTACTTC
TRBV27	few	TRBJ1-1	TRBD1	CASRPQGLGNTEAFF	TGTGCCAGCAGACCACAGGGGTTGGGGAACACTGAAGCTTTCTTT
TRBV29-1	once	TRBJ1-2	NA	CSVRSGDNYGYTF	TGCAGCGTTCGGTCAGGGGACAACTATGGCTACACCTTC
TRBV29-1	NA	TRBJ2-2	TRBD1	CSVGSGTGNTGELFF	TGCAGCGTTGGTTCCGGGACAGGGAACACCGGGGAGCTGTTTTTT
TRBV21-1	NA	TRBJ1-6	NA	CASRFPGGRRLFNYNSPLHF	TGTGCCAGCAGATTCCCGGGGGGTAGAAGACTCTTTAATTATAATTCACCCCTCCACTTT
TRBV6-2/TRBV6-3	NA	TRBJ2-2	NA	CASSRQGPTGELFF	TGTGCCAGCAGCAGGCAGGGGCCCACCGGGGAGCTGTTTTTT
TRBV30	many	TRBJ2-2	NA	CAWRRGSWNTGELFF	TGTGCCTGGAGGAGGGGGTCGTGGAACACCGGGGAGCTGTTTTTT
TRBV6-1	NA	TRBJ2-1	TRBD2	CASSDRTSWNEQFF	TGTGCCAGCAGTGATAGGACTAGTTGGAATGAGCAGTTCTTC
TRBV19	NA	TRBJ2-3	NA	CASSLSGGHTDTQYF	TGTGCCAGTAGTCTCTCCGGGGGGCACACAGATACGCAGTATTTT
TRBV23-1	NA	TRBJ2-7	TRBD2	CASSHGLAGYEQYF	TGCGCCAGCAGTCATGGACTAGCGGGTTACGAGCAGTACTTC
TRBV5-1	NA	TRBJ2-7	NA	CASSSAASSYEQYF	TGCGCCAGCAGCTCAGCGGCCAGCTCCTACGAGCAGTACTTC
TRBV7-2	NA	TRBJ2-6	NA	CASSLQGPGANVLTF	TGTGCCAGCAGCCTTCAGGGGCCTGGGGCCAACGTCCTGACTTTC
TRBV7-9	NA	TRBJ2-1	TRBD2	CASSAIGTSGGINEQFF	TGTGCCAGCAGCGCGATAGGTACTAGCGGGGGGATCAATGAGCAGTTCTTC
TRBV18	many	TRBJ2-7	NA	CASSPGPGAYEQYF	TGTGCCAGCTCACCCGGCCCGGGGGCCTACGAGCAGTACTTC
TRBV4-1	NA	TRBJ2-7	NA	CASSQASGTGVYEQYF	TGCGCCAGCAGCCAAGCCTCGGGGACGGGGGTTTACGAGCAGTACTTC
TRBV3-1/TRBV3-2	once	TRBJ2-5	TRBD2	CASSQYGTSGGETQYF	TGTGCCAGCAGCCAATACGGGACTAGCGGGGGGGAGACCCAGTACTTC
TRBV19	medium-sized	TRBJ1-5	NA	CASSIGSRNQPQHF	TGTGCCAGTAGTATCGGTTCAAGAAATCAGCCCCAGCATTTT
TRBV6-4	NA	TRBJ2-1	TRBD2	CASSPTSEYNEQFF	TGTGCCAGCAGCCCTACTAGCGAGTACAATGAGCAGTTCTTC
TRBV6-4	NA	TRBJ2-2	TRBD1	CASSSQGAETGELFF	TGTGCCAGCAGTTCACAGGGGGCTGAGACCGGGGAGCTGTTTTTT
TRBV7-2	many	TRBJ1-3	TRBD1	CASSMITGAGGNTIYF	TGTGCCAGCAGCATGATCACAGGGGCTGGGGGAAACACCATATATTTT
TRBV27	NA	TRBJ2-1	TRBD2	CASSPRTSGGGEQFF	TGTGCCAGCAGTCCCCGGACTAGCGGGGGGGGTGAGCAGTTCTTC
TRBV6-5	NA	TRBJ1-6	TRBD1	CASSYSDRTNNSPLHF	TGTGCCAGCAGTTACTCGGACAGGACTAATAATTCACCCCTCCACTTT
TRBV7-3	NA	TRBJ2-3	NA	CASSHHGEVDTQYF	TGTGCCAGCAGCCATCATGGGGAGGTGGATACGCAGTATTTT